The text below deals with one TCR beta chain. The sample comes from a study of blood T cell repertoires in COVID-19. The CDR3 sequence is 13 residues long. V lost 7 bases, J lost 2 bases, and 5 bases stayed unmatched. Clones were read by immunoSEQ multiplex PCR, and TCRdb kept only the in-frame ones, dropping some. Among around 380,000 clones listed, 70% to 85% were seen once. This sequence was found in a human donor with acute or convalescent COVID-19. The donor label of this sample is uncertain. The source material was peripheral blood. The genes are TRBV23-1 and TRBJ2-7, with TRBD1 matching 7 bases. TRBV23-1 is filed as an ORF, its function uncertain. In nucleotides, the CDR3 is TGCGCCAGCACCTACAGGGGCGCCTACGAGCAGTACTTC. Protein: CASTYRGAYEQYF.